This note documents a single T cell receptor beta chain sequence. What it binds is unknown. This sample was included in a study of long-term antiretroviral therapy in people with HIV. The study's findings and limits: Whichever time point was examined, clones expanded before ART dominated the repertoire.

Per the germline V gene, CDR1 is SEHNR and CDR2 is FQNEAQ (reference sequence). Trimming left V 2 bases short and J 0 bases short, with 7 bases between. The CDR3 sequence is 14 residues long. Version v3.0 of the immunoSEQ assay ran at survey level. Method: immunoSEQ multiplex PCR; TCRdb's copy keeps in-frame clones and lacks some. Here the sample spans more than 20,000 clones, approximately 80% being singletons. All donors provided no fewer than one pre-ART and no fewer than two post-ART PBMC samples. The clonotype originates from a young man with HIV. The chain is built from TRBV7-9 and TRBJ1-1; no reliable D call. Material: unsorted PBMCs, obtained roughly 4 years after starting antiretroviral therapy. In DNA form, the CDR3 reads TGTGCCAGCAGCTTAAGAGTTATGAACACTGAAGCTTTCTTT. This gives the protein CASSLRVMNTEAFF.